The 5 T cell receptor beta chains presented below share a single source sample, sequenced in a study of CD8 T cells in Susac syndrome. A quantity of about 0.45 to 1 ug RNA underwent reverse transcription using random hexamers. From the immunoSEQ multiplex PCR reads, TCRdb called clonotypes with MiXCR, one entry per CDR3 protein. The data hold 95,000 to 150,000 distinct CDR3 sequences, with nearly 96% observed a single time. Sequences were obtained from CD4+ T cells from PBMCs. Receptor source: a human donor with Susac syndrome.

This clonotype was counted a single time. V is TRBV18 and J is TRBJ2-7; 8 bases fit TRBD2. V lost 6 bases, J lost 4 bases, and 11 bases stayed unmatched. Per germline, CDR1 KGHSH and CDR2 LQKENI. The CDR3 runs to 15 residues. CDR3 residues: CASSAASGRFYEQYF. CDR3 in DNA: TGTGCCAGCTCCGCTGCCAGCGGGAGATTTTACGAGCAGTACTTC.

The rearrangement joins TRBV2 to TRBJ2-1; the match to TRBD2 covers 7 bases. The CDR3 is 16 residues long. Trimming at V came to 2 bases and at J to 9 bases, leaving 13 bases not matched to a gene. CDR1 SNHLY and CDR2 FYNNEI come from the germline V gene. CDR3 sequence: CASSELGGLVLGEQFF. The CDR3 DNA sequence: TGTGCCAGCAGTGAACTGGGAGGGCTAGTCTTGGGTGAGCAGTTCTTC.

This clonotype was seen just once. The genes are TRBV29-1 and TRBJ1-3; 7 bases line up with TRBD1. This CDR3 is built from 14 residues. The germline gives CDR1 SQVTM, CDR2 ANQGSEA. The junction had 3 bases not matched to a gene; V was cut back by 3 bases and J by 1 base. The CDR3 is CSVEHRGSGNTIYF. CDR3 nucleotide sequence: TGCAGCGTTGAGCACAGGGGATCTGGAAACACCATATATTTT.

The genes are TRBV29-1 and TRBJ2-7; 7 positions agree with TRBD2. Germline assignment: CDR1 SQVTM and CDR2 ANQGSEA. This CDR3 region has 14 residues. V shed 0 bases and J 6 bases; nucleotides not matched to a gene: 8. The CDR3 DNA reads TGCAGCGTTGAAGAAGTGCGGGGGATGAGCGAGCAGTACTTC. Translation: CSVEEVRGMSEQYF.

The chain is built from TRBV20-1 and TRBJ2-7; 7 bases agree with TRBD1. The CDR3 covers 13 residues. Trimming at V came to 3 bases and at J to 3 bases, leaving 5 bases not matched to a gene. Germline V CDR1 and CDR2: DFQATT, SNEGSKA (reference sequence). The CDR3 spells CSARRTGIYEQYF. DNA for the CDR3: TGCAGTGCTAGGAGGACAGGAATCTACGAGCAGTACTTC.